This TCR beta chain was obtained from a study of T-cell memory formation after mild COVID-19. Concerning this clonotype: The antigen is unknown.

Study-level results: Memory cells collected pre-infection included some clones that later responded, suggesting cross-reactive memory joined. The main location of contracting CD4+ clones was CM and EM, and that of contracting CD8+ clones was EMRA.

The TCR alpha and TCR beta cDNA libraries, bearing sample barcodes and UMIs, were generated by 5'RACE using constant-segment primers. TCRdb re-called the 5' RACE reads with MiXCR, one entry per CDR3 protein. The sample includes about 400,000 distinct CDR3 sequences, about 24% of them seen just once. Sequenced material: PBMCs or a T cell subset sorted from them (not recorded which). This receptor was taken from an adult woman who had mild COVID-19 (a few samples of this study predate the infection). Cell type and time point are not known.

CDR3 bases: TGTGCCAGCAGTTTTGTGGTGGGGAACACCATATATTTT. Residues: CASSFVVGNTIYF. This chain links TRBV12-3 or TRBV12-4 with TRBJ1-3; D call uncertain. The CDR3 sequence is 13 residues long. V lost 3 bases, J lost 7 bases, and 10 bases lay in between.